This T cell receptor beta chain came from a study of cytomegalovirus exposure and HLA in healthy donors (dated by TCRdb to the late 2010s). About the study as a whole: According to an earlier analysis of around 600 of the donors, roughly 180 million T cells yielded roughly 110 million unique TCR beta sequences and approximately 300 Gb of sequence data. A later analysis re-analyzed previously published TCR beta repertoires from 600 to 850 donors and added high-resolution HLA genotyping to study TCR occurrence patterns. Donor age, sex, ethnicity and CMV serostatus were collected together with the repertoire data. All discovery cohort repertoires had been generated using a single sequencing platform. Rather than using new phenotypic data, the later analysis identified candidate immune exposures from TCR beta sequences and from how often those sequences occurred across donors. In a later genetic analysis, genome-wide SNP genotypes for 398 of the 666 donors were used, and that subset was treated as a discovery cohort. High-throughput TCR immunosequencing, statistical association of individual TCRs with disease status, and machine learning were combined to predict cytomegalovirus infection status. The number of typed donors differed by locus: about 620-640 for A, B, C, DRB1 and DQB1; 522 for DQA1; 606 for DPA1; and some 450 for DPB1. The study used immunosequencing to profile the T cell repertoires of 670 or so subjects and linked those repertoires to cytomegalovirus serostatus. An early release that covered about 600 HLA-typed donors contained approximately 300 gigabases of sequencing data and 85 million to 100 million unique TCR sequences. Of the roughly 400 genotyped donors, about 84% fell in the genetic ancestry cluster associated with self-reported Caucasian donors. Class I and class II HLA loci were covered by the typing at four-digit resolution. Across approximately 400 genotyped donors of the cohort, an average of roughly 250,000 unique TCR beta nucleotide sequences per donor were sequenced, and approximately 17% of those sequences were non-productive. The study aimed to test whether signatures of past pathogen exposure could be identified by cataloging public T cell receptors. Along with the roughly 700-subject first cohort, a separate validation cohort of some 130 different subjects was used. Roughly five DR-DQ haplotypes were handled as single units for association and clustering because linkage in the cohort was strong. An earlier analysis of 450 to 750 of the donors used high-throughput TCR beta sequencing to judge whether each TCR beta V gene segment behaved as functional or pseudogenic. What the authors observed across the whole study: It was suggested by the authors that the approach could potentially be generalized to other disease states and immunological phenotypes. Because HLA typing was missing for some donors at each locus, association tests included only the typed subset. An association between a missense DCLRE1C variant and V-gene and J-gene trimming of TCR beta chains was found in a later genetic analysis and replicated in an independent cohort. Immune exposure information for the cohort was limited to CMV serostatus. A cluster of highly shared sequence variants was judged likely to be a technical artifact of the sequencing pipeline. Compared with equally common non-associated chains, HLA-associated TCR beta chains in a later analysis were more clonally expanded and had lower generation probabilities. When HLA alleles, especially DR and DQ, strongly co-occurred, TCR associations were difficult to assign to individual alleles. According to a later analysis, parvovirus B19, influenza, CMV and Epstein-Barr virus appeared linked to several top co-occurrence clusters. In the study, 150 to 200 TCR beta chains were listed as associated with cytomegalovirus. A later genetic analysis reported fewer N-insertions in productive TCRs among donors in an Asian-associated ancestry cluster than the roughly 690-donor mean. The presence/absence analyses assumed that sequencing depth was roughly uniform across donors, and that assumption may not be true. A further reported finding was that TCR beta sequences accurately predicted the HLA-A and HLA-B alleles for most subjects in the first cohort. In vitro tests confirmed that a few of the cytomegalovirus-associated TCR beta chains recognize cytomegalovirus antigens. Because the 87-base-pair reads could not distinguish some IMGT-functional V segments, including TRBV6-2 and TRBV6-3, those segments were excluded. A later analysis found that TCR association rates varied across HLA loci, with DRB1 alleles showing the most associated TCRs and HLA-C alleles the fewest. Broadly in line with IMGT annotations, most TCR beta V segments showed up in productive rearrangements about 87% or about 30% of the time in an earlier analysis of several hundred of the donors. A later analysis associated about 18,000 TCR beta sequences with specific HLA alleles at a false discovery rate of 0.05. Cytomegalovirus status was reported to be diagnosed by the classifier with high specificity and sensitivity in both the original and validation cohorts. Correlated functional status among segregating V segments might be attributable to linkage disequilibrium, but an unknown experimental factor could not be ruled out. Because counts were too low, fewer than 20 rarely observed V segments, including chromosome 9 orphons, were excluded from the earlier analysis of 587 of the donors. Across donors, most TCR sequences were observed very rarely, whereas some public TCRs were present in many individuals. Most CMV-associated TCR beta chains appeared to be HLA-restricted in a later analysis, and the HLA associations seemed to be driven largely by CMV exposure. In this cohort, only TCR beta chains were sequenced, and detectable features were limited by the absence of alpha or paired-chain data.

As regards this clone: Its antigen has not been determined. One base away there is no much larger clone; base qualities are not given.

The library was built by means of the immunoSEQ multiplex PCR assay. For the multiplex PCR, a mixture combining 60 forward primers for TCR Vbeta segments and 13 reverse primers for TCR Jbeta segments was used. Amplification of the CDR3 region of rearranged TCR beta genes was performed with a multiplex PCR assay on genomic DNA. Amplified TCR beta libraries were sequenced as 87-base-pair reads on the Illumina HiSeq System. The source study handled its data this way. In a later analysis, tens of millions of unique TCR beta chains were counted across the approximately 670 repertoires, and roughly 11 million of these chains were shared by at least two donors. Raw reads were error-corrected and collapsed into unique sequences with a nearest-neighbor algorithm that merged closely related sequences to remove PCR and sequencing errors. CDR3 sequences were aligned to IMGT reference sequences to assign V, D and J gene segments. Each retained sequence needed at least a six-nucleotide match to both a V gene segment and a J gene segment. Rearrangements were classified as productive when the CDR3 lacked stop codons and remained in frame with V and J, and all other rearrangements were classified as non-productive. Following IMGT convention, CDR3 was defined as the stretch from the second conserved V-encoded cysteine to the conserved J-encoded phenylalanine. In an earlier analysis of roughly 610 of the donors, sequences lacking an unambiguous match to a single V gene segment were excluded. In an earlier analysis of about 590 of the donors, a V segment was called functional when productive rearrangements were above 56.7%, and segregating when the standard deviation between donors exceeded 5%. A statistical classification framework was developed to diagnose cytomegalovirus status using the catalog of TCR beta chain sequences. V and J gene assignment, in a later analysis, came from comparing TCR nucleotide sequences with IMGT/GENE-DB human TR gene sequences. In a later analysis, CDR3 sequences and most-parsimonious VDJ recombination scenarios were assigned using the TCRdist pipeline. In a later analysis, each TCR beta chain was defined by its CDR3 amino acid sequence together with its V-gene family, and reads without a unique V-gene family were excluded. To address suspected cross-contamination and a sequencing artifact, a later analysis removed a few hundred highly shared, low-generation-probability nucleotide sequences. A later analysis calculated a clonal expansion index for each public chain from normalized within-repertoire ranks of inferred template counts. In a later analysis, generation probabilities were computed with a VDJ recombination model fitted to out-of-frame rearrangements, and the resulting probabilities were checked against IGoR. Hypergeometric tests were used in a later analysis to score TCR-TCR, TCR-HLA and TCR-CMV co-occurrence, with a repertoire-size bias correction applied to the TCR pairs. To estimate false discovery rates, a later analysis permuted the HLA or CMV assignments 20 times. In a later analysis, co-occurring TCRs were grouped with DBSCAN, and TCRdist sequence similarity was added when clustering was performed within HLA-allele-positive subsets. Repertoires with fewer than 30,000 or more than 120,000 public chains were left out of co-occurrence clustering, as were about 5 repertoires with anomalous nucleotide sharing. TCRdb re-hosts the immuneACCESS table, in-frame sequences only. Its copies lack some clones; in the studies checked, an unresolved V gene accounts for under half of them, and the cause for the rest is not known. V and J calls and clone size are those listed in that table; D and trimming were worked out from the DNA. The sample records some 99,000 clones, 76% of which are singletons. 7.7% of the sample lies in the top ten.

In total, around 600 healthy bone marrow donors made up the cohort. At the time of sampling, every cohort member was nominally healthy, though immune exposures that went unrecorded were likely present. The donor tested CMV seropositive, placing the donor among the roughly 300 seropositive members of the cohort. A peripheral blood sample was collected from each donor, and TCR beta sequencing was performed on peripheral blood mononuclear cells. Genomic DNA extraction from the blood cell samples was performed with the Qiagen DNeasy Blood Extraction Kit. V gives up 1 base and J gives up 1 base, and the segment between their germline ends measures 5 bases. The CDR3 has 13 amino acids, counting the end cysteine and phenylalanine. Only the CDR3 DNA stays, 39 bases, in frame from base 1. CDR1 and CDR2 are read off the germline V gene as SGHDN and FVKESK.

The V gene is TRBV14 and the J gene is TRBJ2-7; no D gene can be assigned with confidence. The receptor was isolated from a woman aged 50 to 65 in good health and CMV-seropositive. The source material was PBMCs. In nucleotides, the sequence is TGTGCCAGCAGCCAAGCGAGTTCCTACGAGCAGTACTTC. It specifies CASSQASSYEQYF.